This TCR beta chain appears in the sequencing data of a study of shared clonotypes between healthy human individuals. About the study: Each donor had three CD4 naive, three CD4 memory, two CD8 naive and one CD8 memory plate.

Germline assignment: CDR1 SGHAT and CDR2 FQNNGV. J was trimmed by 8 bases and V by 1 base; bases with no gene match: 13. There are 16 residues in the CDR3. Measured with immunoSEQ multiplex PCR; TCRdb has only the in-frame clones, and not every one. The sample carries about 2.2 million clones, 85% to 95% recorded once. Naive CD8 isolation took CD45RO-negative cells positively selected for CCR7 and excluded terminally differentiated effector memory CD45RA+ cells. Sequenced: naive CD8+ T cells from PBMCs. The chain uses TRBV11-2 and TRBJ1-2; 7 bases match TRBD1. The clonotype originates from a man aged 18 to 29 in good health. Some clones in this sample may be carry-over from other donors' samples. The CDR3 spells CASSLVPKGARDGYTF. CDR3 coding DNA: TGTGCCAGCAGCTTAGTACCCAAGGGGGCGAGAGACGGCTACACCTTC.